This TCR beta chain stems from a study of shared clonotypes between healthy human individuals. Study-level findings and limits: Naive subsets generally had larger estimated richness than memory subsets.

Note on this clone: The antigen remains unidentified.

The study drew its donors from healthy HIV-negative adults without recent acute infections or vaccinations. CD45RA-negative memory and CD45RA+ naive subsets were split from the CD4+ cells. The table came from immunoSEQ multiplex PCR; TCRdb's copy has only in-frame clones and leaves some out. Counted here are 2,500,000 or so clones, approximately 93% occurring once; the ten biggest clones make up approximately 0.37%. The CDR3 sequence is 14 residues long. Germline V gene data show CDR1 as GTSNPN and CDR2 as SVGIG (reference sequence). J lost 6 bases, V lost 0 bases, and 5 bases had no gene match. The chain couples TRBV30 to TRBJ2-7; the match to TRBD2 covers 10 bases. Material for sequencing was naive CD4+ T cells from PBMCs. Regarding subset: CD45RA+ positively selected. The TCR sequence derives from a man aged 18 to 29 in good health. Some clones in this sample may be carry-over from other donors' samples. CDR3 loop: CAWSVKGLASEQYF. CDR3 bases: TGTGCCTGGAGTGTAAAGGGACTAGCGAGCGAGCAGTACTTC. The full variable domain, completed using reference TRBV30 and TRBJ2-7, is SQTIHQWPATLVQPVGSPLSLECTVEGTSNPNLYWYRQAAGRGLQLLFYSVGIGQISSEVPQNLSASRPQDRQFILSSKKLLLSDSGFYLCAWSVKGLASEQYFGPGTRLTVT.